Each of the 17 T cell receptor beta chains below was sequenced from the same sample in a study of PD-L1 blockade in urothelial cancer. Clones were sequenced by immunoSEQ multiplex PCR, and TCRdb holds only the in-frame ones, with some missing. The sample gives roughly 63,000 clones, more than 80% of which show up once; around 5.7% is in the top ten. Indicated time point: pretreatment peripheral blood. Here the sequenced sample was PBMCs, taken around atezolizumab (anti-PD-L1) treatment. These receptor sequences come from a man in his 70s with urothelial cancer.

The CDR3 loop is CASSTGGASYGYTF. CDR3 nucleotides: TGTGCCAGCAGCACTGGGGGCGCGAGCTATGGCTACACCTTC. The chain couples TRBV9 to TRBJ1-2, with D perhaps TRBD1 (6 bases). V was cut by 4 bases and J by 4 bases, with 14 bases left in between. The V gene's germline CDR1 is SGDLS and CDR2 YYNGEE. This CDR3 is 14 amino acids long.

This clone was seen only a few times. The chain employs TRBV14 and TRBJ2-7; the D gene is possibly TRBD2 (6 bases). V gave up 4 bases and J gave up 9 bases, with 16 bases separating them. Germline V CDR1 and CDR2: SGHDN, FVKESK. This CDR3 contains 13 residues. The CDR3 DNA reads TGTGCCAGCAGCCCGGGTGGACCTAGCGCGCAGTACTTC. It specifies CASSPGGPSAQYF.

This clone came up a few times. The CDR3 region is CATSRGTAAGSPQHF. CDR3 DNA: TGTGCCACCAGCAGAGGGACAGCAGCAGGCTCGCCCCAGCATTTT. The chain carries TRBV15 and TRBJ1-5; D might be TRBD1 (6 bases). This CDR3 region has 15 residues. Germline V lookup: CDR1 LNHNV, CDR2 YYDKDF (reference sequence). Deletions cut 1 base from V and 9 bases from J, with 16 bases between.

This clone was seen repeatedly, ten times or more. The chain couples TRBV7-9 to TRBJ2-1; 7 nucleotides agree with TRBD1. The CDR3 sequence is 15 residues long. The germline V gene encodes CDR1 SEHNR and CDR2 FQNEAQ (reference sequence). The trim removed 7 bases at V and 6 bases at J, leaving 12 bases unmatched. The CDR3: CASTIGGQTFNEQFF. Written as DNA, the CDR3 is TGTGCCAGCACCATTGGGGGACAGACATTCAATGAGCAGTTCTTC.

The V call is TRBV19, the J call TRBJ1-4; D remains unclear. The CDR3 totals 15 residues. Trimming stripped 1 base from V and 6 bases from J, with 12 bases between. Germline CDR1 reads LNHDA; CDR2 reads SQIVND (reference sequence). CDR3 DNA sequence: TGTGCCAGTAGTATAGGAGACCCCGGGGATGAAAAACTGTTTTTT. Protein product: CASSIGDPGDEKLFF.

The V call is TRBV30, the J call TRBJ2-7; D ambiguous. The CDR3 is 13 residues long. Trimming removed 3 bases from V and 4 bases from J, with 13 bases in between. Germline CDR1 and CDR2: GTSNPN and SVGIG (reference sequence). As DNA, the CDR3 is TGTGCCTGGAGCGCCGGTACAGAATACGAGCAGTACTTC. Amino acid sequence: CAWSAGTEYEQYF.

This sequence joins TRBV2 and TRBJ1-5; D may be TRBD1 (6 bases). CDR3 length equals 15 residues. CDR1 is SNHLY, CDR2 FYNNEI, per germline. Trimming removed 6 bases from V and 4 bases from J, with 16 bases in between. CDR3 sequence reads: CASRKREGGNQPQHF. The CDR3 DNA reads TGTGCCAGCAGGAAGAGGGAGGGGGGTAATCAGCCCCAGCATTTT.

The chain carries TRBV2 and TRBJ2-7; TRBD2 matches 8 bases. Per the germline V gene, CDR1 is SNHLY and CDR2 is FYNNEI. V was pared by 5 bases and J by 3 bases, with 6 bases of the junction left unmatched. The CDR3 is made up of 14 amino acids. The CDR3 nucleotides read TGTGCCAGCAGTCGACTAAGCGGGAGCTACGAGCAGTACTTC. Its protein is CASSRLSGSYEQYF.

The CDR3 protein is CASSLSGRPEDTQYF. The CDR3 nucleotides are TGCGCCAGCAGCCTTAGCGGGAGGCCGGAAGATACGCAGTATTTT. The chain joins TRBV4-1 to TRBJ2-3; 10 bases map to TRBD2. V shed 4 bases, J shed 5 bases, and the junction held 6 bases outside the gene matches. The germline CDR1 and CDR2 sequences are MGHRA and YSYEKL. The CDR3 runs to 15 residues.

The chain carries TRBV29-1 and TRBJ2-3; 9 bases match TRBD1. After removal of 4 bases from V and 4 bases from J, the junction contained 9 bases not matched to a gene. Germline CDR1 is SQVTM and CDR2 is ANQGSEA. The CDR3 length is 15 residues. CDR3 sequence reads: CSVALGTGSSDTQYF. In DNA form, the CDR3 reads TGCAGCGTTGCGCTAGGGACAGGGTCGTCAGATACGCAGTATTTT.

This sequence joins TRBV19 and TRBJ1-2, with D unclear. Looked up from germline, CDR1 is LNHDA and CDR2 is SQIVND (reference sequence). Trimming took 5 bases from V and 2 from J, leaving 9 bases between them. The CDR3 has 13 residues. CDR3 in amino acids: CASSSSANYGYTF. CDR3 in DNA: TGTGCCAGTAGTTCTTCAGCGAACTATGGCTACACCTTC.

The chain joins TRBV11-2 to TRBJ1-4, with 8 bases fitting TRBD1. This CDR3 is built from 14 residues. Trimming at V came to 5 bases and at J to 7 bases, leaving 6 bases not matched to a gene. In germline, CDR1 is SGHAT, CDR2 FQNNGV. CDR3 in DNA: TGTGCCAGCAGCCAGGACAGGGTCGGTGAAAAACTGTTTTTT. Amino acid sequence: CASSQDRVGEKLFF.

On this clone: The sample carries other DNA sequences with the same CDR3. The rearrangement uses TRBV5-1 and TRBJ1-1; D is unclear. This CDR3 spans 14 amino acids. Germline V gives CDR1 SGHRS, CDR2 YFSETQ. V was trimmed by 0 bases and J by 1 base, leaving 7 bases between them. The CDR3 region has the DNA TGCGCCAGCAGCTTGGATCCGGGGAACACTGAAGCTTTCTTT. This translates into CASSLDPGNTEAFF. The variable domain in full, with the rest retrieved from reference TRBV5-1 and TRBJ1-1, is KAGVTQTPRYLIKTRGQQVTLSCSPISGHRSVSWYQQTPGQGLQFLFEYFSETQRNKGNFPGRFSGRQFSNSRSEMNVSTLELGDSALYLCASSLDPGNTEAFFGQGTRLTVV.

About this clone: The junction and the germline gene differ at one end; a read error may be behind it. The chain joins TRBV11-2 to TRBJ1-4; maybe TRBD1 (5 bases). Germline assignment: CDR1 SGHAT and CDR2 FQNNGV. The CDR3 contains 15 residues. The CDR3 sequence is CASSLDSTTNEKLFF. DNA of the CDR3: TGTGCCAGCAGCCTAGACAGTACAACTAATGAAAAACTGTTTTTT.

The genes are TRBV5-4 and TRBJ2-7; TRBD2 matches 9 bases. The germline gives CDR1 SGHNT, CDR2 YYREEE (reference sequence). The CDR3 length is 13 residues. V trimming: 3 bases; J trimming: 6 bases; junction bases outside the gene matches: 4. The CDR3 is CASSSGLASEQYF. The CDR3 DNA follows: TGTGCCAGCAGCTCGGGACTAGCTAGCGAGCAGTACTTC.

The gene calls are TRBV28 and TRBJ2-7, with D possibly matching TRBD2 (5 bases). Germline CDR1 MDHEN, CDR2 SYDVKM. The CDR3 is 13 residues long. The ends were cut back, 4 bases at V and 4 bases at J, with 11 bases in the middle. This CDR3 is CASSYITGYEQYF. The CDR3, as DNA: TGTGCCAGCAGTTATATTACGGGGTACGAGCAGTACTTC.

The gene calls are TRBV2 and TRBJ2-5; 9 nucleotides align to TRBD1. Per the germline V gene, CDR1 is SNHLY and CDR2 is FYNNEI. The CDR3 sequence is 18 residues long. J was trimmed by 5 bases and V by 3 bases; bases with no gene match: 16. CDR3 sequence (DNA): TGTGCCAGCAGTGAGCTAACTGCTGGGACAGGGTTTATGGAGACCCAGTACTTC. This gives the protein CASSELTAGTGFMETQYF.